This T cell receptor (beta chain) was identified in a study of OX40 agonist ivuxolimab in advanced cancers. Autoimmune disease history or systemic immunosuppression disqualified patients. Sampling times: baseline, cycle 4 day 1, cycle 7 day 1. V lost 2 bases, J lost 3 bases, and 3 bases stayed unmatched. Germline loops: CDR1 MNHEY, CDR2 SMNVEV (reference sequence). This CDR3 spans 15 amino acids. The protocol was immunoSEQ multiplex PCR, while the TCRdb copy is restricted to in-frame clones and leaves out a portion. In the table there are 20,000 or so clones, about 86% of which are singletons. The TCR sequence derives from an adult with an advanced solid tumor such as melanoma, head and neck, liver or kidney cancer. The chain carries TRBV27 and TRBJ2-7, with 11 bases matching TRBD1. Specimen: CD4+ or CD8+ T cells sorted from blood, collected in a trial of the OX40 agonist ivuxolimab. The CDR3 sequence is CASSLRTGGIYEQYF. CDR3 bases: TGTGCCAGCAGTTTACGGACAGGGGGCATCTACGAGCAGTACTTC.